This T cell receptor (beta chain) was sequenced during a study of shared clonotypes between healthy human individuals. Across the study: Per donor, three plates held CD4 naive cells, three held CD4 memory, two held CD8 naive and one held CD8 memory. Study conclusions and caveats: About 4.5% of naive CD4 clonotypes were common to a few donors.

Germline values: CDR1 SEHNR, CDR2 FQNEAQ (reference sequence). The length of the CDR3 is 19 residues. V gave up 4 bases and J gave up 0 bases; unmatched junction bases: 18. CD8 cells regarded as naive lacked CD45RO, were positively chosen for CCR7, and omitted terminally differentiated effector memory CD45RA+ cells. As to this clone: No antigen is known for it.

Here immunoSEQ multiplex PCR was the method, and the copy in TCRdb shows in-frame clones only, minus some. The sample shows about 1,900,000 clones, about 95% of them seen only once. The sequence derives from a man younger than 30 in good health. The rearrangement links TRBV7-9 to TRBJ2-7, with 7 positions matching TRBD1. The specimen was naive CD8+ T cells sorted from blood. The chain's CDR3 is CASSSPLTITGDGSYEQYF. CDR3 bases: TGTGCCAGCAGCTCTCCCCTAACTATTACAGGGGACGGCTCCTACGAGCAGTACTTC.